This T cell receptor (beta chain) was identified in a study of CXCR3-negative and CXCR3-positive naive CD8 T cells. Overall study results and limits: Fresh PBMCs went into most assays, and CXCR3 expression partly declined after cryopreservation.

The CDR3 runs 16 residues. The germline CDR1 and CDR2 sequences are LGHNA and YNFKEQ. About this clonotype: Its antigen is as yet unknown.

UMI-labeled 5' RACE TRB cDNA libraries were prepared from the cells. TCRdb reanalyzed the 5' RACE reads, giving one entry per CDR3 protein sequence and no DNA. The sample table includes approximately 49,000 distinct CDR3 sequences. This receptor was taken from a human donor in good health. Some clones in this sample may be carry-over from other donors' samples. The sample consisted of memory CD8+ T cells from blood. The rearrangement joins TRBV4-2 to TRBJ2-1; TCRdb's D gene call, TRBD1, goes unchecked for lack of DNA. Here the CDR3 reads CASSQDGGGGYNEQFF.